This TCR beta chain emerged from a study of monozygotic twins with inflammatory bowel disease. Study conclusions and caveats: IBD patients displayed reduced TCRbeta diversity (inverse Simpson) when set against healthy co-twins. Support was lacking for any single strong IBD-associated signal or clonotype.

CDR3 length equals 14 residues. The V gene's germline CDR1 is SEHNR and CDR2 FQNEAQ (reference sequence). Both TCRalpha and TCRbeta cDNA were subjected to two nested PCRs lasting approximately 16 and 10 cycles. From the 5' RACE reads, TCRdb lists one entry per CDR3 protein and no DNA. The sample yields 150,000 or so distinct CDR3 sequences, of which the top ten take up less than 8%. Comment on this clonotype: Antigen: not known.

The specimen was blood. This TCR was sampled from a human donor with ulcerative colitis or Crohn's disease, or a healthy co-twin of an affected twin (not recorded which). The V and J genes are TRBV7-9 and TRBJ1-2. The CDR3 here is CASSLAGNSDGYTF.